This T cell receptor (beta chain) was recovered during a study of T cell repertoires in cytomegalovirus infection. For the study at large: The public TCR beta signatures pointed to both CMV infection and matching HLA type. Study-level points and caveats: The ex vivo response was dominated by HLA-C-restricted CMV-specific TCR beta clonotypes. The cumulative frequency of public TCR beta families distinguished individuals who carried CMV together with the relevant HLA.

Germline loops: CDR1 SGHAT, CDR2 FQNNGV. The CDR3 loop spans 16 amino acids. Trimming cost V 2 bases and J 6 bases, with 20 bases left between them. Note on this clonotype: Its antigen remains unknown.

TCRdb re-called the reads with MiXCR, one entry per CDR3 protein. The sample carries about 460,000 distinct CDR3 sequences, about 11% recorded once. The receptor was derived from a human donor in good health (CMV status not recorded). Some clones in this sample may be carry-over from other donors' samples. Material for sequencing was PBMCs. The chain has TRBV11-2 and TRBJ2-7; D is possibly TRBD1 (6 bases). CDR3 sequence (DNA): TGTGCCAGCAGCTTATCTAGGTCGAACAGGGTAGGCGAGCAGTACTTC. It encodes CASSLSRSNRVGEQYF.